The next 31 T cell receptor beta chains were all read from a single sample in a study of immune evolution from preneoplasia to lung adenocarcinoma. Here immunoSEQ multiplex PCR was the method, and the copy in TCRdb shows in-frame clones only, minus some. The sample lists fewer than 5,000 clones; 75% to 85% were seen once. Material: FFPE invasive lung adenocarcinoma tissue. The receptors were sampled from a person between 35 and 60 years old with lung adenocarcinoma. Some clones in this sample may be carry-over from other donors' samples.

For the CDR3, the DNA is TGCAGCGCGACATCGGGACAGGGGGCCGCTGAAGCTTTCTTT. Protein: CSATSGQGAAEAFF. V usage is TRBV29-1 and J usage is TRBJ1-1; TRBD1 matches 12 bases. This CDR3 region has 14 residues. Germline V gene data show CDR1 as SQVTM and CDR2 as ANQGSEA. The trim removed 7 bases at V and 6 bases at J, leaving 9 bases unmatched. The full variable domain, in which reference TRBV29-1 and TRBJ1-1 provide the parts outside the CDR3, is SAVISQKPSRDICQRGTSLTIQCQVDSQVTMMFWYRQQPGQSLTLIATANQGSEATYESGFVIDKFPISRPNLTFSTLTVSNMSPEDSSIYLCSATSGQGAAEAFFGQGTRLTVV.

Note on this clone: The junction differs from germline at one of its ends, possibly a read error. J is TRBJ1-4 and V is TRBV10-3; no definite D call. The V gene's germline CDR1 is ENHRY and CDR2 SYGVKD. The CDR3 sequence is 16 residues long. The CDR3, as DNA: TGCGCCAGCAGTGATCAAGGGCCCCGGGTTAATGAAAAACTGTTTTTT. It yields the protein CASSDQGPRVNEKLFF.

CDR3 residues: CASSFRPRTDTQYF. The CDR3 DNA sequence: TGTGCCAGCAGCTTCCGACCGCGCACAGATACGCAGTATTTT. The V call is TRBV7-3, the J call TRBJ2-3; D not resolved. The length of the CDR3 is 14 residues. Deletions cut 3 bases from V and 1 base from J, with 8 bases between. CDR1 is SGHTA, CDR2 FQGTGA, per germline.

The CDR3 spells CASSLGRVTTGELFF. The CDR3, as DNA: TGTGCCAGCAGCTTGGGTAGAGTTACCACCGGGGAGCTGTTTTTT. The genes are TRBV5-6 and TRBJ2-2, with D uncertain. This CDR3 spans 15 amino acids. Trimming removed 0 bases from V and 4 bases from J, with 10 bases in between. The germline gives CDR1 SGHDT, CDR2 YYEEEE. Full variable domain (missing parts from reference TRBV5-6 and TRBJ2-2): DAGVTQSPTHLIKTRGQQVTLRCSPKSGHDTVSWYQQALGQGPQFIFQYYEEEERQRGNFPDRFSGHQFPNYSSELNVNALLLGDSALYLCASSLGRVTTGELFFGEGSRLTVL.

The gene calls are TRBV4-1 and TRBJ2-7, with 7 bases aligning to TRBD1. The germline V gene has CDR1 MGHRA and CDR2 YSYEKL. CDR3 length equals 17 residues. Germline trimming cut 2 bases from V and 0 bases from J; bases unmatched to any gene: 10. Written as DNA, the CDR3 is TGCGCCAGCAGCCAACCAACACAGGGGTCCACCTCCTACGAGCAGTACTTC. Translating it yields CASSQPTQGSTSYEQYF.

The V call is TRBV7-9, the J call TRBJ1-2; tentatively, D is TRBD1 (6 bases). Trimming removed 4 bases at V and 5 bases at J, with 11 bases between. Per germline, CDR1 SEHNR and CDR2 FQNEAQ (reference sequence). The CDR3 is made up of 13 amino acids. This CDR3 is CASSSTGFYGYTF. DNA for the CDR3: TGTGCCAGCAGCTCTACAGGGTTTTATGGCTACACCTTC.

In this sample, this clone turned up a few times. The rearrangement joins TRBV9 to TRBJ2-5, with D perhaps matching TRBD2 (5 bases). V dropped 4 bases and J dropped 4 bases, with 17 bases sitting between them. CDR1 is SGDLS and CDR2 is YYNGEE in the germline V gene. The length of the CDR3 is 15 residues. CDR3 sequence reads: CASSLWTAPSETQYF. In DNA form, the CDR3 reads TGTGCCAGCAGCCTCTGGACTGCCCCCTCAGAGACCCAGTACTTC. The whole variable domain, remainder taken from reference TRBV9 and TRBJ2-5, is DSGVTQTPKHLITATGQRVTLRCSPRSGDLSVYWYQQSLDQGLQFLIQYYNGEERAKGNILERFSAQQFPDLHSELNLSSLELGDSALYFCASSLWTAPSETQYFGPGTRLLVL.

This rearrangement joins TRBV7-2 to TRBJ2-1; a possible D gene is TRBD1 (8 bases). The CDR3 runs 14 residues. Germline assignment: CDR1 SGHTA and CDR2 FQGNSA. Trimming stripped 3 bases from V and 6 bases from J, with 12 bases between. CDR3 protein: CASSLDREGNEQFF. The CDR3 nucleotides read TGTGCCAGCAGCTTGGACAGGGAGGGCAATGAGCAGTTCTTC.

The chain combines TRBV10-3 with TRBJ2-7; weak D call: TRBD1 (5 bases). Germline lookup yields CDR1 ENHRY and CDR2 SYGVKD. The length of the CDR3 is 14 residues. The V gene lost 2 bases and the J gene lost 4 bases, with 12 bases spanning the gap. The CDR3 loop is CAISEGTGQYEQYF. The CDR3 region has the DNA TGTGCCATCAGTGAGGGCACAGGCCAGTACGAGCAGTACTTC.

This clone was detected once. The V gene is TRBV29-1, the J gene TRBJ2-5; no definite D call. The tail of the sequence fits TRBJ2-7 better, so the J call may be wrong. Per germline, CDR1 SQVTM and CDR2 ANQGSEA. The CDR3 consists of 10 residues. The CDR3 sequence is CSAGSYEQYF. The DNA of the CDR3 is TGCAGCGCCGGGTCTTACGAGCAGTACTTC.

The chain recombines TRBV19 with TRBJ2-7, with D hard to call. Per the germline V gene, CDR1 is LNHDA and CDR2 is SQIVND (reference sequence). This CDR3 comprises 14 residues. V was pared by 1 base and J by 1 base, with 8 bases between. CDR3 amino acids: CASSIGGNSYEQYF. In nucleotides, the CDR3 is TGTGCCAGTAGTATAGGTGGCAATTCCTACGAGCAGTACTTC.

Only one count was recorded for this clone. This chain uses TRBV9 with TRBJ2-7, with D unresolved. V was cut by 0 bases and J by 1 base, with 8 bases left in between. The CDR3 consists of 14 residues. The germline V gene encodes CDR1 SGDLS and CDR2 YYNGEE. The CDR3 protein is CASSVGGVSYEQYF. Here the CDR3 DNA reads TGTGCCAGCAGCGTAGGAGGCGTTTCCTACGAGCAGTACTTC.

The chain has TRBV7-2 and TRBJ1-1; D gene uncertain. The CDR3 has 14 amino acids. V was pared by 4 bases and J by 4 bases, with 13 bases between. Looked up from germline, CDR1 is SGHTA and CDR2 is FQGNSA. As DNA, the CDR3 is TGTGCCAGCAGCTCCACGGGAGGGTTCACTGAAGCTTTCTTT. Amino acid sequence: CASSSTGGFTEAFF.

The CDR3 sequence: CASSVPGKRSGTGELFF. The CDR3 coding sequence is TGTGCCAGCAGCGTACCCGGAAAGCGGAGTGGGACCGGGGAGCTGTTTTTT. This sequence joins TRBV9 and TRBJ2-2, with D possibly TRBD2 on 5 matching bases. The germline CDR1 and CDR2 sequences are SGDLS and YYNGEE. The CDR3 consists of 17 residues. Trimming pared 1 base from V and 5 bases from J, leaving 18 bases between.

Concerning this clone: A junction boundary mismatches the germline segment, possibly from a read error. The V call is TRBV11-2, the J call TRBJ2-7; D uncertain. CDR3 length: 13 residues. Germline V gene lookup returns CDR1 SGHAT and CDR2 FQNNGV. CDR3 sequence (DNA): TGTACCAGCAGCTTGGGCCAGTCCTACGAGCAGTACTTC. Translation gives CTSSLGQSYEQYF.

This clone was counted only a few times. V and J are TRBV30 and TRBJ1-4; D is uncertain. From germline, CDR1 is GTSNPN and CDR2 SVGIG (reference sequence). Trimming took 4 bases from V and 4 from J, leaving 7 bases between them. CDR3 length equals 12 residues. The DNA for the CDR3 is TGTGCCTGGAAGGGCAATAATGAAAAACTGTTTTTT. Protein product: CAWKGNNEKLFF.

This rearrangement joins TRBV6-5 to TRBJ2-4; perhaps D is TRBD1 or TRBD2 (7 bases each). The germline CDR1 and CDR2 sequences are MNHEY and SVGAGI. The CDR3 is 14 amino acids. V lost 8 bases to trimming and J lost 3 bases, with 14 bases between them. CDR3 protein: CASGEGADKNIQYF. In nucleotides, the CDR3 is TGTGCCAGCGGGGAGGGGGCTGACAAAAACATTCAGTACTTC.

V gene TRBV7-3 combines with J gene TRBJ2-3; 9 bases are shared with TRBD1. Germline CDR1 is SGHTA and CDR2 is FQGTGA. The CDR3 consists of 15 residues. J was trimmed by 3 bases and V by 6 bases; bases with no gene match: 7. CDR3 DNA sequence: TGTGCCAGCAGTCGTACAGGGGGCGCGACAGATACGCAGTATTTT. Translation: CASSRTGGATDTQYF.

CDR3 sequence reads: CASNVRGGHSYEQYF. In DNA, the CDR3 is TGTGCCAGTAACGTTCGCGGTGGGCACTCCTACGAGCAGTACTTC. The chain links TRBV19 to TRBJ2-7; D remains unclear. Trimming took off 7 bases at V and 0 bases at J, with 16 bases between the two ends. The CDR3 extends over 15 amino acids. Germline values: CDR1 LNHDA, CDR2 SQIVND (reference sequence).

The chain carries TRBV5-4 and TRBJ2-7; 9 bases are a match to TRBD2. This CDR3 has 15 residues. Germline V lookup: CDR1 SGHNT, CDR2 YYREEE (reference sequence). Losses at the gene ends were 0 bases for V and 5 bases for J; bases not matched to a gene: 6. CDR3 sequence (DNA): TGTGCCAGCAGCTTGGTGGGGACTAGCAGCCACGAGCAGTACTTC. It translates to CASSLVGTSSHEQYF.

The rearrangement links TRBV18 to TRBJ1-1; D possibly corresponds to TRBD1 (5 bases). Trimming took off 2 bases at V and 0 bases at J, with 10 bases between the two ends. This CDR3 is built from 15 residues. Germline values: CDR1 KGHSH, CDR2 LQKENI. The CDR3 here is CASSPTGDVNTEAFF. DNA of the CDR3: TGTGCCAGCTCACCAACGGGGGACGTGAACACTGAAGCTTTCTTT.

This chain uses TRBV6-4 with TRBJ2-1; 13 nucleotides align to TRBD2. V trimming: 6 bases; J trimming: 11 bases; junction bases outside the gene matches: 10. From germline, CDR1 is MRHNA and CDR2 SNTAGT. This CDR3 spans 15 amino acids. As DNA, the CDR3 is TGTGCCAGCAGAGAAGGGACTAGCGGGAACAAAAAGCAGTTCTTC. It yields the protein CASREGTSGNKKQFF.

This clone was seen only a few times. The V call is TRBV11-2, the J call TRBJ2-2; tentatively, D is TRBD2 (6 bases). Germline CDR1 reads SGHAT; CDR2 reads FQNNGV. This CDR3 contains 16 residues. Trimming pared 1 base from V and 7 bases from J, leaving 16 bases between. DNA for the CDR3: TGTGCCAGCAGCTTAGGAGTGGAGGGCCCCCTCGGGGAGCTGTTTTTT. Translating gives CASSLGVEGPLGELFF.

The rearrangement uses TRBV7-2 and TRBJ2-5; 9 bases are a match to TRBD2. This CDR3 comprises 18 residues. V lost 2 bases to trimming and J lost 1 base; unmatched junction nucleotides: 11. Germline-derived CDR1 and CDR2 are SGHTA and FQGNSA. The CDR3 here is CASSLTAGGNWGQETQYF. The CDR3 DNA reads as TGTGCCAGCAGCTTAACTGCGGGGGGGAACTGGGGCCAAGAGACCCAGTACTTC.

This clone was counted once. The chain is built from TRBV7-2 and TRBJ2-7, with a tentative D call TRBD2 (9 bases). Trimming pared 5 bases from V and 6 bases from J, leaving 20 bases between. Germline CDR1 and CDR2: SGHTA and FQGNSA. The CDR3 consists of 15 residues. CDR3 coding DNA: TGTGCCAGCAGCCCAGGGGGCGGGAGGGCCGGCGAGCAGTACTTC. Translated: CASSPGGGRAGEQYF.

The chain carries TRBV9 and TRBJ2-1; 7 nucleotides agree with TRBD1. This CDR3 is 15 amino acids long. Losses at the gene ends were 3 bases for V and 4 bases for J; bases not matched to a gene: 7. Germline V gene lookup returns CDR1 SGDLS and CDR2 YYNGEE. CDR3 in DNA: TGTGCCAGCAGCGAACGGGACAGACAGTACAATGAGCAGTTCTTC. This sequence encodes CASSERDRQYNEQFF.

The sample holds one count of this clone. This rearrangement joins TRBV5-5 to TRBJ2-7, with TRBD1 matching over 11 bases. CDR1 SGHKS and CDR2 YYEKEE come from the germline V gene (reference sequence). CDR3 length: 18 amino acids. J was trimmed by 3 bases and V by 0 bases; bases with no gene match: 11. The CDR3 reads CASSLAKYPGTGGYEQYF. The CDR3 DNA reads TGTGCCAGCAGCTTGGCAAAATACCCCGGGACAGGGGGCTACGAGCAGTACTTC.

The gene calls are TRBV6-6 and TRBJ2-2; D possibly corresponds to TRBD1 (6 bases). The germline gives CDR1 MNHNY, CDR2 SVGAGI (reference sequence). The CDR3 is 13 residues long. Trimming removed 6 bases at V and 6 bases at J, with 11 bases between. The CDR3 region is CASSRTDPGELFF. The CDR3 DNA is TGTGCCAGCAGCCGGACAGACCCCGGGGAGCTGTTTTTT.

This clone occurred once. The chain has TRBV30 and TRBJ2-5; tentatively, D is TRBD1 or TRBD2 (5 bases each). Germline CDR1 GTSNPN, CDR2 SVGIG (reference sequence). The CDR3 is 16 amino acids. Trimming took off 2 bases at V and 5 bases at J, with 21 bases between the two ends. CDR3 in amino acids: CAWSRGSGGGGETQYF. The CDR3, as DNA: TGTGCCTGGAGTCGGGGCAGCGGAGGCGGTGGGGAGACCCAGTACTTC.

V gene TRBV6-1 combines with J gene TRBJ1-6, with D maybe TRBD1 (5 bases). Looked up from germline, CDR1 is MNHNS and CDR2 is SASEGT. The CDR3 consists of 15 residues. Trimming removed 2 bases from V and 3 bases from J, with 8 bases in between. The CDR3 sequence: CASSERGDYNSPLHF. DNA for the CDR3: TGTGCCAGCAGTGAAAGAGGGGACTATAATTCACCCCTCCACTTT.

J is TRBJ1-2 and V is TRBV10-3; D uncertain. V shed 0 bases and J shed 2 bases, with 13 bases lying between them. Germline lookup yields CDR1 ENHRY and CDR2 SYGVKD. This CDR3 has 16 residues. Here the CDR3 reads CAISESVKGPNYGYTF. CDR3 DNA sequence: TGTGCCATCAGTGAGTCGGTTAAGGGTCCGAACTATGGCTACACCTTC.